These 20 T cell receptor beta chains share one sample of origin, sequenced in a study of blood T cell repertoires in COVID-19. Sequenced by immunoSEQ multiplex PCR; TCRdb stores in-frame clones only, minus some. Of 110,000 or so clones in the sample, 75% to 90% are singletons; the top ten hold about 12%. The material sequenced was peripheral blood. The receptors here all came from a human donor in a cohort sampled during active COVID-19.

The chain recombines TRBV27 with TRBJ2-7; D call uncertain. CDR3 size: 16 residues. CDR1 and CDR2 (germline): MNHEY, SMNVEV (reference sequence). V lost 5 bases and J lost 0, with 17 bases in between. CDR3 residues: CASSRTTPSYSYEQYF. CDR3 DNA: TGTGCCAGCAGTAGAACGACTCCTTCTTACTCCTACGAGCAGTACTTC.

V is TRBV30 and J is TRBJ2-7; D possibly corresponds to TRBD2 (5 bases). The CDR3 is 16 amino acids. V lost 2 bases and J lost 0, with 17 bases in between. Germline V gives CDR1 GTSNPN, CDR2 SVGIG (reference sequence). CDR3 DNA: TGTGCCTGGAGTCCAAGCCCGGGGTCTTACTCCTACGAGCAGTACTTC. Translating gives CAWSPSPGSYSYEQYF.

The chain's CDR3 is CASSSGTGVYNEQFF. CDR3 in DNA: TGTGCCAGCAGTTCTGGGACAGGAGTGTACAATGAGCAGTTCTTC. V and J are TRBV11-2 and TRBJ2-1, with TRBD1 matching over 8 bases. CDR3 length: 15 amino acids. Germline loops: CDR1 SGHAT, CDR2 FQNNGV. V trimming: 6 bases; J trimming: 4 bases; junction bases outside the gene matches: 8.

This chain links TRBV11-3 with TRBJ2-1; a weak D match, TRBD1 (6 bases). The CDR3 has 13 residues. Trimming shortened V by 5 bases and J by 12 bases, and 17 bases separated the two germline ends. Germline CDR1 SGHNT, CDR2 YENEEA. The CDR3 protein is CASSPSRTGTQFF. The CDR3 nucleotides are TGTGCCAGCAGCCCATCAAGAACAGGGACGCAGTTCTTC.

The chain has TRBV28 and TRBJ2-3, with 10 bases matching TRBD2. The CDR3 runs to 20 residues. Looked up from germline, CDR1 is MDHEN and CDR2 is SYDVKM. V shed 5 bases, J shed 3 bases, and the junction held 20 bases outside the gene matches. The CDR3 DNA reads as TGTGCCAGCAGTACTAGTCTAGCGGGGGAGGGGCGGCTAGATACAGATACGCAGTATTTT. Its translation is CASSTSLAGEGRLDTDTQYF.

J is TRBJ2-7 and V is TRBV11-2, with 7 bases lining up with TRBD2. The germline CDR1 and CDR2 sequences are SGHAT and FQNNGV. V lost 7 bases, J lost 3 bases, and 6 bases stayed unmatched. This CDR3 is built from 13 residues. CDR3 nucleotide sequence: TGTGCCAGCACGCGGGGAGGGATCTACGAGCAGTACTTC. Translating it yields CASTRGGIYEQYF.

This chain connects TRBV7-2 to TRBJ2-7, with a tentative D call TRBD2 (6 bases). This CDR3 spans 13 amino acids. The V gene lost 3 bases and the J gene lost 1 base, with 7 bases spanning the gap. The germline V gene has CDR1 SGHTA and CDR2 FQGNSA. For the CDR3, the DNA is TGTGCCAGCAGCTTGACTAGTTCCTACGAGCAGTACTTC. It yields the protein CASSLTSSYEQYF.

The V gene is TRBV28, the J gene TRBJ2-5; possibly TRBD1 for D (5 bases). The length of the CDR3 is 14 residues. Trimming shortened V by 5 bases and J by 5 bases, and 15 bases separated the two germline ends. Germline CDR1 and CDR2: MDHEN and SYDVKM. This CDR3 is CASSPLQGAETQYF. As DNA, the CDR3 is TGTGCCAGCAGTCCCCTCCAAGGGGCCGAGACCCAGTACTTC.

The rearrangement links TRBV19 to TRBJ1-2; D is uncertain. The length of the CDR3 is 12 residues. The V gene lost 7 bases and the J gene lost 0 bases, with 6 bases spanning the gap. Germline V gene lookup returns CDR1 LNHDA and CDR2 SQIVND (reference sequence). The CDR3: CASKSANYGYTF. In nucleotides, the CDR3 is TGTGCCAGTAAATCTGCTAACTATGGCTACACCTTC.

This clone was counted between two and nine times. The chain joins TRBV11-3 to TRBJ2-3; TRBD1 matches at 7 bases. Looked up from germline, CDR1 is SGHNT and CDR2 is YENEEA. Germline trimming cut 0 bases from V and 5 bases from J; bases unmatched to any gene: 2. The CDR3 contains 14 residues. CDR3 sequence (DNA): TGTGCCAGCAGCTTAGACACAGGGGAAGATACGCAGTATTTT. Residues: CASSLDTGEDTQYF.

The CDR3 is CASSFHREESPLHF. The CDR3 region has the DNA TGTGCCAGCAGTTTTCACAGGGAAGAATCACCCCTCCACTTT. The rearrangement uses TRBV27 and TRBJ1-6; TRBD1 might be the D (6 bases). The CDR3 extends over 14 amino acids. Germline lookup yields CDR1 MNHEY and CDR2 SMNVEV (reference sequence). Between the trimmed V and J ends, which lost 3 bases and 10 bases, there was a span of 13 bases.

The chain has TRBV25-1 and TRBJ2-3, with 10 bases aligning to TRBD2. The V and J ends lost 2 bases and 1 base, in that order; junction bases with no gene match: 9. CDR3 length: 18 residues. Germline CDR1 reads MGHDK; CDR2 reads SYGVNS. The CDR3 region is CASSELAGANFGTDTQYF. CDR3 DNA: TGTGCCAGCAGTGAACTAGCGGGGGCCAACTTTGGCACAGATACGCAGTATTTT.

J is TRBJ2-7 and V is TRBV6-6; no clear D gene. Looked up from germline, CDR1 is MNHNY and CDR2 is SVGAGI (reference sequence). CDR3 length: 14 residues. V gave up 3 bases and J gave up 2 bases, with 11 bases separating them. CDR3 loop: CASSYTPSTYEQYF. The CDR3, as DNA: TGTGCCAGCAGTTATACGCCCTCTACCTACGAGCAGTACTTC.

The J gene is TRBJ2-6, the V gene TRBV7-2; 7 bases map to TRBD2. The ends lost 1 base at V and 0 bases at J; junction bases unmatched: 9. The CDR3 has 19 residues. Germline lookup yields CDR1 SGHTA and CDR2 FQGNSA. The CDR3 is CASSLVWRGTGSGANVLTF. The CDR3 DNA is TGTGCCAGCAGCTTAGTTTGGCGGGGGACGGGCTCTGGGGCCAACGTCCTGACTTTC.

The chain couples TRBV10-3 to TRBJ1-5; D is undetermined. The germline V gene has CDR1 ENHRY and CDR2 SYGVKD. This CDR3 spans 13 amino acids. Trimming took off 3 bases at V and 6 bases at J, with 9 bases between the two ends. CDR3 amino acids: CAISDPGSQPQHF. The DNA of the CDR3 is TGTGCCATCAGTGATCCTGGGAGTCAGCCCCAGCATTTT.

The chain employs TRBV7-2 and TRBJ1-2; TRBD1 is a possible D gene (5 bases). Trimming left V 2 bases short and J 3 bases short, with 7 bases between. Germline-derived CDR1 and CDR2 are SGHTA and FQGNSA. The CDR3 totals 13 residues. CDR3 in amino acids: CASSLRGYYGYTF. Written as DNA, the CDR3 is TGTGCCAGCAGCTTAAGGGGTTACTATGGCTACACCTTC.

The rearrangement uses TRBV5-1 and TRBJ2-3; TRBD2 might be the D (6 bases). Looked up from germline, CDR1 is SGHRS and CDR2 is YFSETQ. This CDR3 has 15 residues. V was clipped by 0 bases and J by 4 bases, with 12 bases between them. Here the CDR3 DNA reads TGCGCCAGCAGCTTGGTATCACTAGCATCAGATACGCAGTATTTT. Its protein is CASSLVSLASDTQYF.

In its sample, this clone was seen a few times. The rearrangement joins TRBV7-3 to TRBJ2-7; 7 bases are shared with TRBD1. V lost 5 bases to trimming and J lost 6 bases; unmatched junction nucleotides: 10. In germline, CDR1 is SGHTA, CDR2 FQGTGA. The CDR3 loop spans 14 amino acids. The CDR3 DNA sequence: TGTGCCAGCAGCCTGAAGACAGGGCACCCCGAGCAGTACTTC. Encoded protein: CASSLKTGHPEQYF.

The CDR3 DNA is TGCGCCAGCAGCCAAGAGGGCTTCCCGGCGACAGATACGCAGTATTTT. Its protein is CASSQEGFPATDTQYF. The V call is TRBV4-1, the J call TRBJ2-3; D gene ambiguous. V was pared by 0 bases and J by 3 bases, with 13 bases between. Germline V gene sequence: CDR1 MGHRA, CDR2 YSYEKL. This CDR3 contains 16 residues.

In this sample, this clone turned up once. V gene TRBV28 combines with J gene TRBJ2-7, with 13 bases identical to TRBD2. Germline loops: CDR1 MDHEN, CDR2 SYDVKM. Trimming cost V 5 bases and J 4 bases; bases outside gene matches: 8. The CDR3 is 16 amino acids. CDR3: CASSPRPGLAGYEQYF. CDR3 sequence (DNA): TGTGCCAGCAGTCCCCGCCCGGGACTAGCGGGGTACGAGCAGTACTTC. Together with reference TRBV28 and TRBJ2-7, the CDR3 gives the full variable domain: DVKVTQSSRYLVKRTGEKVFLECVQDMDHENMFWYRQDPGLGLRLIYFSYDVKMKEKGDIPEGYSVSREKKERFSLILESASTNQTSMYLCASSPRPGLAGYEQYFGPGTRLTVT.